This T cell receptor beta chain originates from a study of shared clonotypes between healthy human individuals. Trimming shortened V by 2 bases and J by 2 bases, and 16 bases separated the two germline ends. The CDR3 is 16 residues long. From germline, CDR1 is MDHEN and CDR2 SYDVKM. Repertoires were generated with immunoSEQ multiplex PCR, while TCRdb's copy carries only in-frame clones and drops some. This sample has about 1.5 million clones, with 95% to 99% found just once. The sequenced sample consisted of naive CD4+ T cells sorted from blood. Subset given: CD45RA+ positively selected. The TCR comes from a young man in good health. V is TRBV28 and J is TRBJ2-7; D ambiguous. The CDR3 spells CASSLAPRTGTYEQYF. The CDR3 bases are TGTGCCAGCAGTTTAGCCCCTCGGACGGGTACCTACGAGCAGTACTTC.